This T cell receptor (beta chain) was recorded in a study of shared clonotypes between healthy human individuals. Regarding the study as a whole: Non-shared clonotypes were found to have lower generation probabilities than the clonotypes that were shared by all four of the sorted-subset donors. Sharing across four donors was highest in naive CD4 (roughly 5%) and lowest in memory CD8 (about 0.4%). Only blood samples were collected, and tissue repertoires likely differ.

CD45RO-negative CD8 cells positively selected for CCR7 made up the naive population, which excluded terminally differentiated effector memory CD45RA+ cells. The material for each subset, its genomic DNA, was split evenly across several immunoSEQ plates. Profiled with immunoSEQ multiplex PCR; TCRdb holds only in-frame clones, not every one. The sample carries some 2 million clones, about 95% recorded once. Regarding this clone: Its antigen is still unknown.

The sample taken for sequencing was naive CD8+ T cells sorted from blood. This TCR was sampled from a young man in good health.

The CDR3 sequence is CASSLLMAIYEQYF. The CDR3 nucleotides read TGTGCCAGCAGCTTGTTAATGGCAATCTACGAGCAGTACTTC. This chain links TRBV5-6 with TRBJ2-7; D not certain. V lost 1 base and J 3 bases, leaving 11 bases between the germline ends. The germline CDR1 and CDR2 sequences are SGHDT and YYEEEE. This CDR3 comprises 14 residues. Filled out from reference TRBV5-6 and TRBJ2-7, the complete variable domain reads DAGVTQSPTHLIKTRGQQVTLRCSPKSGHDTVSWYQQALGQGPQFIFQYYEEEERQRGNFPDRFSGHQFPNYSSELNVNALLLGDSALYLCASSLLMAIYEQYFGPGTRLTVT.